The 11 T cell receptor beta chains presented below share a single source sample, sequenced in a study of T-cell memory formation after mild COVID-19. MiXCR was run by TCRdb on the 5' RACE reads, yielding one entry per CDR3 protein. The sample records 250,000 to 300,000 distinct CDR3 sequences, around 15% being singletons. Sequencing was done on a sample of PBMCs or a T cell subset sorted from them (not recorded which). Every receptor here comes from a man aged 18 to 30 who had mild COVID-19 (a few samples of this study predate the infection). Cell type and time point are not known.

In its sample, this clonotype was seen a few times. The chain is built from TRBV12-3 or TRBV12-4 and TRBJ2-2; possible D gene TRBD1, 6 bases. The CDR3 has 18 amino acids. Trimming shortened V by 3 bases and J by 4 bases, and 21 bases separated the two germline ends. CDR3 in amino acids: CASSFRTSTTGITGELFF. DNA of the CDR3: TGTGCCAGCAGTTTTCGGACTTCGACTACAGGGATCACCGGGGAGCTGTTTTTT.

In this sample, this clonotype turned up once. The chain links TRBV7-2 to TRBJ2-1, with D unclear. The CDR3 contains 14 residues. V shed 5 bases and J shed 7 bases, with 15 bases lying between them. CDR1 is SGHTA, CDR2 FQGNSA, per germline. CDR3 residues: CASSRTLAVNEQFF. In DNA form, the CDR3 reads TGTGCCAGCAGCCGGACCCTGGCCGTAAATGAGCAGTTCTTC.

The gene calls are TRBV7-9 and TRBJ2-7, with 8 bases aligning to TRBD1. Germline loops: CDR1 SEHNR, CDR2 FQNEAQ (reference sequence). The CDR3 totals 14 residues. V gave up 1 base and J gave up 9 bases; unmatched junction bases: 8. CDR3 coding DNA: TGTGCCAGCAGCTTAGGTGGCGGGACAGGAACGCAGTACGTC. Translation: CASSLGGGTGTQYV.

This clonotype has more than one count but fewer than ten. The chain has TRBV5-8 and TRBJ2-7, with D possibly being TRBD1 or TRBD2 (6 bases each). Trimming removed 4 bases from V and 8 bases from J, with 19 bases in between. This CDR3 has 14 amino acids. Looked up from germline, CDR1 is SGHTS and CDR2 is YDEGEE. For the CDR3, the DNA is TGTGCCAGCAGCCCCGGGGGACAAGTGGCGCAGCAGTACTTC. This sequence encodes CASSPGGQVAQQYF. The full variable domain, completed using reference TRBV5-8 and TRBJ2-7, is EAGVTQSPTHLIKTRGQQATLRCSPISGHTSVYWYQQALGLGLQFLLWYDEGEERNRGNFPPRFSGRQFPNYSSELNVNALELEDSALYLCASSPGGQVAQQYFGPGTRLTVT.

The table lists this clonotype with a few counts. This chain uses TRBV12-3 or TRBV12-4 with TRBJ1-2; the D gene is possibly TRBD1 (5 bases). The V gene lost 3 bases and the J gene lost 8 bases, with 13 bases spanning the gap. The length of the CDR3 is 13 residues. CDR3 loop: CASSFSSQEGYTF. As DNA, the CDR3 is TGTGCCAGCAGTTTCTCCTCACAGGAGGGCTACACCTTC.

This clonotype came up a few times. This rearrangement joins TRBV6-2 or TRBV6-3 to TRBJ2-3; 9 bases agree with TRBD2. V lost 2 bases, J lost 1 base, and 4 bases stayed unmatched. This CDR3 is 16 amino acids long. The V gene's germline CDR1 is MNHEY and CDR2 SVGEGT. The CDR3 here is CASSYGRGGGTDTQYF. The CDR3 DNA sequence: TGTGCCAGCAGTTACGGGCGGGGGGGAGGCACAGATACGCAGTATTTT.

The V call is TRBV5-1, the J call TRBJ1-2; possible D gene TRBD1, 6 bases. Germline CDR1 is SGHRS and CDR2 is YFSETQ. This CDR3 spans 16 amino acids. Trimming took 3 bases from V and 6 from J, leaving 21 bases between them. CDR3 loop: CASSSNGGRVLDGYTF. As DNA, the CDR3 is TGCGCCAGCAGCTCTAACGGGGGGCGCGTATTGGATGGCTACACCTTC. Variable domain in full (rest from reference TRBV5-1 and TRBJ1-2): KAGVTQTPRYLIKTRGQQVTLSCSPISGHRSVSWYQQTPGQGLQFLFEYFSETQRNKGNFPGRFSGRQFSNSRSEMNVSTLELGDSALYLCASSSNGGRVLDGYTFGSGTRLTVV.

This rearrangement joins TRBV11-2 to TRBJ1-1; a possible D gene is TRBD1 (5 bases). Germline assignment: CDR1 SGHAT and CDR2 FQNNGV. Between the trimmed V and J ends, which lost 5 bases and 2 bases, there was a span of 18 bases. This CDR3 spans 16 amino acids. CDR3 nucleotide sequence: TGTGCCAGCAGCCGTGTGCGTGGGGGTTTCAACACTGAAGCTTTCTTT. The encoded protein is CASSRVRGGFNTEAFF.

The rearrangement uses TRBV5-1 and TRBJ2-3, with 7 bases aligning to TRBD2. The ends lost 2 bases at V and 5 bases at J; junction bases unmatched: 5. Germline V lookup: CDR1 SGHRS, CDR2 YFSETQ. The CDR3 runs 14 residues. The CDR3 DNA follows: TGCGCCAGCAGCTTAGAGCGGGAAGAAGATACGCAGTATTTT. It specifies CASSLEREEDTQYF.

This chain joins TRBV29-1 and TRBJ1-1; D is ambiguous. V was shortened by 5 bases and J by 1 base, with 8 bases between the two germline ends. The V gene's germline CDR1 is SQVTM and CDR2 ANQGSEA. The CDR3 runs 12 residues. CDR3 sequence (DNA): TGCAGCGTTCAACAGCAGAACACTGAAGCTTTCTTT. Protein: CSVQQQNTEAFF.

This clonotype was picked up a small number of times. The V and J genes are TRBV24-1 and TRBJ2-3, with TRBD1 as a possible D gene (6 bases). CDR3 length: 17 residues. Germline-derived CDR1 and CDR2 are KGHDR and SFDVKD. The ends were cut back, 4 bases at V and 3 bases at J, with 19 bases in the middle. The CDR3 nucleotides are TGTGCCACCAGTGACCCCCTTAGAGGGGGAACGACAGATACGCAGTATTTT. It codes for CATSDPLRGGTTDTQYF.